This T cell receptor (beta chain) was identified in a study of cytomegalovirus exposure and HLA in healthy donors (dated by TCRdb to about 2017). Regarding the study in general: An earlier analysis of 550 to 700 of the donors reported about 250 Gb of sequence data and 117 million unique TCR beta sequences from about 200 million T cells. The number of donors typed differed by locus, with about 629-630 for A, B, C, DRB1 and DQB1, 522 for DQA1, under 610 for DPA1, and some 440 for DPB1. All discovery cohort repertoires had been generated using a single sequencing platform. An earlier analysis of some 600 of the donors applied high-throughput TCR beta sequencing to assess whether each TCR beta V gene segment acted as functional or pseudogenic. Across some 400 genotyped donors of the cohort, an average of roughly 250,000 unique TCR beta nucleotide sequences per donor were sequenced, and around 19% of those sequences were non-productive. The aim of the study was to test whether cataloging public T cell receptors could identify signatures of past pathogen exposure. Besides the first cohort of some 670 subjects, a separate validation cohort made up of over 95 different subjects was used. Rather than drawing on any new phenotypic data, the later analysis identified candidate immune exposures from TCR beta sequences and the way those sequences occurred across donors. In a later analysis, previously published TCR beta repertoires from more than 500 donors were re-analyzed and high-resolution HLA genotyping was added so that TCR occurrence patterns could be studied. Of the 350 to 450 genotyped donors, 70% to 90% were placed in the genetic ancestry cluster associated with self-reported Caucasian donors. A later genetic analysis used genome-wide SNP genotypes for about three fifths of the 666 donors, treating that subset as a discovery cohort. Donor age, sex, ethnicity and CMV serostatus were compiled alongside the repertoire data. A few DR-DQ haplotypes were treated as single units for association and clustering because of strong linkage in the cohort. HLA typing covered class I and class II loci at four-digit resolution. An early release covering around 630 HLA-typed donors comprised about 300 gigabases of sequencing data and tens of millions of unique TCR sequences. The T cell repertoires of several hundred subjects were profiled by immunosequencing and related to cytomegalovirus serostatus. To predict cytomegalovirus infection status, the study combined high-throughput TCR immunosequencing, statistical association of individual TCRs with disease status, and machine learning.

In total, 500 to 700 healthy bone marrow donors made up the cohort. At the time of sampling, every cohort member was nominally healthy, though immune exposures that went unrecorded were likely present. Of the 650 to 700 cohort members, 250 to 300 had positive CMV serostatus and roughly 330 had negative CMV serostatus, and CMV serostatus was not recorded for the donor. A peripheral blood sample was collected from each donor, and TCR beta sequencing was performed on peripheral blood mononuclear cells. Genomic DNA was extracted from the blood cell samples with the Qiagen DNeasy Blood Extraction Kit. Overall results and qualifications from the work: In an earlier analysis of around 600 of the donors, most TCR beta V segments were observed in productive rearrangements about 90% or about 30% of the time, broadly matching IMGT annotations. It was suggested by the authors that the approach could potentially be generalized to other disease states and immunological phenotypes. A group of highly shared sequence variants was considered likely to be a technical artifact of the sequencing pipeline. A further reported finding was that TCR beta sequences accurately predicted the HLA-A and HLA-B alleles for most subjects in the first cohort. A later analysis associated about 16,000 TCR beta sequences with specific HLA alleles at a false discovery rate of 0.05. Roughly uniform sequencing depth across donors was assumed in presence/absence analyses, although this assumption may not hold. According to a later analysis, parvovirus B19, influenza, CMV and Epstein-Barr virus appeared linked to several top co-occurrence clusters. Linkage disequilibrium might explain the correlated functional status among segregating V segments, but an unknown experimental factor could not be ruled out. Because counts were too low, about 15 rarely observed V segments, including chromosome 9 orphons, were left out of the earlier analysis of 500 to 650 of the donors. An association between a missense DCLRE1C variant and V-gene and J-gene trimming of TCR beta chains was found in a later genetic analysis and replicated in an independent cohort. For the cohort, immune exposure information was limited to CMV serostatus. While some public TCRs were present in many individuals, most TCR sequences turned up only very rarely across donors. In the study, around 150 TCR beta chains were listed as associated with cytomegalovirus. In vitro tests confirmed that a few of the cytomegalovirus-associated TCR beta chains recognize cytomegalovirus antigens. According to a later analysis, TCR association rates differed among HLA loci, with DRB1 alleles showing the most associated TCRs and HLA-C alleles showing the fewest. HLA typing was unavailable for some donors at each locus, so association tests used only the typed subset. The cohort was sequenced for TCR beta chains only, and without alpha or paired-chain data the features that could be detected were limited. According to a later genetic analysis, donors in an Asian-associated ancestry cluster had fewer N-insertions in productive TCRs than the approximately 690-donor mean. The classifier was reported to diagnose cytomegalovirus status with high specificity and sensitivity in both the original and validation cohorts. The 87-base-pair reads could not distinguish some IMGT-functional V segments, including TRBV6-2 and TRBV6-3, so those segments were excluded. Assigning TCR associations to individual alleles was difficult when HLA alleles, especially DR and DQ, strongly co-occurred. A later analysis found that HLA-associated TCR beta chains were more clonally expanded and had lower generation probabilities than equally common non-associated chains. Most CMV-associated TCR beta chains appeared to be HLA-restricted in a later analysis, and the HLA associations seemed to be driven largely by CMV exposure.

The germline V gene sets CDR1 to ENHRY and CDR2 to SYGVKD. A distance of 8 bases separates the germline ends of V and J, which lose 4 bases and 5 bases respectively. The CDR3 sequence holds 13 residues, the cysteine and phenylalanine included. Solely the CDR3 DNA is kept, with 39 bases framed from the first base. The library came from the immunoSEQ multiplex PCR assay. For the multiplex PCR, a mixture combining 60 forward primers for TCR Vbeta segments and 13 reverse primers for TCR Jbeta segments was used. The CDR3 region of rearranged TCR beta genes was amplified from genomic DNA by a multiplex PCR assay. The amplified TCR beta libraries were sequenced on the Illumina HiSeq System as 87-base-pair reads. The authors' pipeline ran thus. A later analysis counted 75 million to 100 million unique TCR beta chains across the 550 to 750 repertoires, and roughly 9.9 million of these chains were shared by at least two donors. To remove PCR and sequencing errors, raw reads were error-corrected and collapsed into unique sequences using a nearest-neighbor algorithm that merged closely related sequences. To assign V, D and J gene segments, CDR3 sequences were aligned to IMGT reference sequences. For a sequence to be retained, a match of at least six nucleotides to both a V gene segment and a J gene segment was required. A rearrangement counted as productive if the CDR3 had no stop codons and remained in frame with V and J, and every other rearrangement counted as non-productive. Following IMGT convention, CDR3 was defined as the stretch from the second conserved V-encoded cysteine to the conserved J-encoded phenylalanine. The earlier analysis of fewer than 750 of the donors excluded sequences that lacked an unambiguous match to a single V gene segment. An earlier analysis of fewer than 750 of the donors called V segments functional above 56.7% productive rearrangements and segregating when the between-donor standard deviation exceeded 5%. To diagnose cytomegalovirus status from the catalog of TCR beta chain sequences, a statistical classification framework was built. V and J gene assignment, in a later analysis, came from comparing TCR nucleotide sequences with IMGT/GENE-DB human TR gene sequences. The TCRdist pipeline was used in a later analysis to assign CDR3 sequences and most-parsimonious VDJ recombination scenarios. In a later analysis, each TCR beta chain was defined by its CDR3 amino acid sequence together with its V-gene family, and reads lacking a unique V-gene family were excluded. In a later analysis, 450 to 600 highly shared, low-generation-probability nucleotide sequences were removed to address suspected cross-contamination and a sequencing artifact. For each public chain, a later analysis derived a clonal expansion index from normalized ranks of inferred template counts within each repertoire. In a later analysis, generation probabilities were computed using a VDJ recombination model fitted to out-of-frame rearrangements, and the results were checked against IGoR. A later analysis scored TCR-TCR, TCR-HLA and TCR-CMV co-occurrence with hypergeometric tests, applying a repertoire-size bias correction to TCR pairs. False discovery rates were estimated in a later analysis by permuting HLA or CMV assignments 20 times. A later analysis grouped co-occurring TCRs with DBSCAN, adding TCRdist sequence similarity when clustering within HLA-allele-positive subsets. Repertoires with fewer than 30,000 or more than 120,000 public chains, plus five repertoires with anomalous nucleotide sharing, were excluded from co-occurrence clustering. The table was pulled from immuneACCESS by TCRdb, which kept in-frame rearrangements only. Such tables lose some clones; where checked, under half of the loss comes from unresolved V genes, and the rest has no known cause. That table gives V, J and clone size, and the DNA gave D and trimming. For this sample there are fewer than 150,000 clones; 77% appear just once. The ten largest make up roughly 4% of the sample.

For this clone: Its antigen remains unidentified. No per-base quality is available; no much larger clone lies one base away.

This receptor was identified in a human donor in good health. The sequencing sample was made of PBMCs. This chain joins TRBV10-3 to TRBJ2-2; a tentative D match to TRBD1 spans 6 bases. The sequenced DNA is TGTGCCATCAGTGTACAGGGTACCGGGGAGCTGTTTTTT. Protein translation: CAISVQGTGELFF.